This T cell receptor (beta chain) was profiled in a study of Graves' ophthalmopathy and Graves' hyperthyroidism. Study background: Hyperthyroidism qualified as stable when ophthalmopathy did not develop within 18 months of follow-up.

The TCR beta CDR3 regions underwent amplification from RNA transcripts. HTBI-primed RT-PCR formed the first round, and a multiplex PCR formed the second. One entry per CDR3 protein results from TCRdb running MiXCR on the multiplex PCR reads. The top ten hold approximately 10% of the sample, which has around 1.1 million distinct CDR3 sequences, 35% to 40% seen once. This CDR3 has 14 amino acids. Germline CDR1 and CDR2: SEHNR and FQNEAQ (reference sequence). Unmatched junction bases numbered 11, after V lost 6 bases and J lost 7 bases. The sequence was obtained from an adult man with Graves' hyperthyroidism. Source material: peripheral blood or thyroid tissue (not recorded which). The chain is built from TRBV7-9 and TRBJ2-5; 7 nucleotides match TRBD2. DNA of the CDR3: TGTGCCAGCAGTGAAGGGAGGGATGTGGGGACCCAGTACTTC. It translates to CASSEGRDVGTQYF.